A selection of T cell receptor beta chains follows, all from one sample in a study of blood T cell repertoires in COVID-19. Repertoires were generated with immunoSEQ multiplex PCR, while TCRdb's copy carries only in-frame clones and drops some. This sample carries 400,000 or so clones, roughly 86% of them seen once, and the ten largest clones take approximately 2.1%. The sequenced sample consisted of PBMCs or T cells enriched from blood (not recorded which). The receptor source for this set is a woman in her thirties or forties with acute COVID-19. The CDR3 runs from the conserved cysteine through the conserved F or W. A D gene is named only where the DNA matches it firmly. For some rows the clone size is stated as once, few or many, or as a class when expanded; others skip it.

clone_size: once
j_call: TRBJ2-7
d_call: .
v_call: TRBV30
cdr3_nt: TGTGCCTGGAGTAGGTTCACACAGACCTACGAGCAGTACTTC
cdr3_aa: CAWSRFTQTYEQYF

clone_size: once
j_call: TRBJ1-2
d_call: .
v_call: TRBV7-9
cdr3_nt: TGTGCCAGCAGCTTAGGTAGTGGAGCTAACTATGGCTACACCTTC
cdr3_aa: CASSLGSGANYGYTF

clone_size: .
j_call: TRBJ2-1
d_call: .
v_call: TRBV5-1
cdr3_nt: TGCGCCAGCAGTACCGGGCAGGGGCCCTACAATGAGCAGTTCTTC
cdr3_aa: CASSTGQGPYNEQFF

clone_size: once
j_call: TRBJ2-2
d_call: .
v_call: TRBV29-1
cdr3_nt: TGCAGCGCCCGACCCGACTCTGGTTCGGAGCTGTTTTTT
cdr3_aa: CSARPDSGSELFF

clone_size: .
j_call: TRBJ2-1
d_call: .
v_call: TRBV5-1
cdr3_nt: TGCGCCAGCAGCTACAATTTACAGGGTTGGGAGCAGTTCTTC
cdr3_aa: CASSYNLQGWEQFF

clone_size: few
j_call: TRBJ1-1
d_call: .
v_call: TRBV7-9
cdr3_nt: TGTGCCAGCAGCTTAGCAGGGAAGGGGGAAGCTTTCTTT
cdr3_aa: CASSLAGKGEAFF

clone_size: .
j_call: TRBJ1-4
d_call: .
v_call: TRBV5-1
cdr3_nt: TGCGCCAGCAGCTTGGCCGCAGCTAATGAAAAACTGTTTTTT
cdr3_aa: CASSLAAANEKLFF

clone_size: .
j_call: TRBJ2-5
d_call: .
v_call: TRBV6-5
cdr3_nt: TGTGCCTCCTCCACCCGGGGAACGCAAGAGACCCAGTACTTC
cdr3_aa: CASSTRGTQETQYF

clone_size: .
j_call: TRBJ2-7
d_call: .
v_call: TRBV5-1
cdr3_nt: TGCGCCAGCAGCTCGGGGAAGGCAGTTACCTACGAGCAGTACTTC
cdr3_aa: CASSSGKAVTYEQYF

clone_size: .
j_call: TRBJ1-2
d_call: .
v_call: TRBV12-5
cdr3_nt: TGTGCTAGTGGTCCACCCCGGAATAGGGGGAGCGATGGCTACACCTTC
cdr3_aa: CASGPPRNRGSDGYTF

clone_size: .
j_call: TRBJ1-5
d_call: TRBD1
v_call: TRBV10-3
cdr3_nt: TGTGCCATCAGTGGGGGACAGGGTACAAATCAGCCCCAGCATTTT
cdr3_aa: CAISGGQGTNQPQHF

clone_size: .
j_call: TRBJ1-5
d_call: TRBD1
v_call: TRBV2
cdr3_nt: TGTGCCAGCAGTGAATCGGCAGGGGGACACCCAAGTCAGCCCCAGCATTTT
cdr3_aa: CASSESAGGHPSQPQHF

clone_size: .
j_call: TRBJ2-2
d_call: .
v_call: TRBV5-1
cdr3_nt: TGCGCCAGCAGCATGCAACAGGGTTCCGGGGAGCTGTTTTTT
cdr3_aa: CASSMQQGSGELFF

clone_size: .
j_call: TRBJ1-1
d_call: .
v_call: TRBV12-3/TRBV12-4
cdr3_nt: TGTGCCAGCAGCCCCTCGGGGACTGAAGCTTTCTTT
cdr3_aa: CASSPSGTEAFF

clone_size: .
j_call: TRBJ2-7
d_call: TRBD1
v_call: TRBV2
cdr3_nt: TGTGCCAGCCTCTTAGGACAGGGGATCTACGAGCAGTACTTC
cdr3_aa: CASLLGQGIYEQYF

clone_size: .
j_call: TRBJ1-1
d_call: .
v_call: TRBV11-3
cdr3_nt: TGTGCCAGCAGCTTGTCGGGGAACACTGAAGCTTTCTTT
cdr3_aa: CASSLSGNTEAFF

clone_size: .
j_call: TRBJ2-7
d_call: .
v_call: TRBV4-2
cdr3_nt: TGTGCCAGCAGCCAAGCAGGCGGGGCCTGGTACGAGCAGTACTTC
cdr3_aa: CASSQAGGAWYEQYF

clone_size: .
j_call: TRBJ1-5
d_call: .
v_call: TRBV30
cdr3_nt: TGTGCCTGGAGTGTACGTGGGGGCAATGGTCAGCCCCAGCATTTT
cdr3_aa: CAWSVRGGNGQPQHF

clone_size: .
j_call: TRBJ2-5
d_call: TRBD2
v_call: TRBV5-4
cdr3_nt: TGTGCCAGCAGCTCCGCACTAGCGGGGGGTCAAGAGACCCAGTACTTC
cdr3_aa: CASSSALAGGQETQYF

clone_size: .
j_call: TRBJ1-1
d_call: TRBD1
v_call: TRBV7-9
cdr3_nt: TGTGCCAGCAGCCGTCCCGGGACAGGGATGAACACTGAAGCTTTCTTT
cdr3_aa: CASSRPGTGMNTEAFF

clone_size: .
j_call: TRBJ1-6
d_call: TRBD1
v_call: TRBV6-5
cdr3_nt: TGTGCCAGCAGAGACAGGGATAATTCACCCCTCCACTTT
cdr3_aa: CASRDRDNSPLHF

clone_size: .
j_call: TRBJ2-2
d_call: TRBD2
v_call: TRBV30
cdr3_nt: TGTGCCTGGAGTGTAACCGGGGGGGCCCTCGGGGAGCTGTTTTTT
cdr3_aa: CAWSVTGGALGELFF

clone_size: .
j_call: TRBJ1-3
d_call: .
v_call: TRBV19
cdr3_nt: TGTGCCAGTAGTATAAATCCTCGGAGCTCTGGAAACACCATATATTTT
cdr3_aa: CASSINPRSSGNTIYF

clone_size: .
j_call: TRBJ2-2
d_call: TRBD1
v_call: TRBV5-5
cdr3_nt: TGTGCCAGCAGCCTAACAGGGGCCGGGGAGCTGTTTTTT
cdr3_aa: CASSLTGAGELFF

clone_size: .
j_call: TRBJ2-3
d_call: .
v_call: TRBV15
cdr3_nt: TGTGCCACCAGCAGAGATTGGAGACAGACTAGCACAGATACGCAGTATTTT
cdr3_aa: CATSRDWRQTSTDTQYF

clone_size: .
j_call: TRBJ2-1
d_call: .
v_call: TRBV19
cdr3_nt: TGTGCCAGTAGTATCGGGATCGACAGGTCCAATGAGCAGTTCTTC
cdr3_aa: CASSIGIDRSNEQFF

clone_size: once
j_call: TRBJ1-5
d_call: TRBD1
v_call: TRBV25-1
cdr3_nt: TGTGCCAGCAGTGTCGGGACAGGGAATAGCAATCAGCCCCAGCATTTT
cdr3_aa: CASSVGTGNSNQPQHF

clone_size: .
j_call: TRBJ1-1
d_call: TRBD1
v_call: TRBV7-9
cdr3_nt: TGTGCCAGCAGGGAAGGGGGCGATACTGAAGCTTTCTTT
cdr3_aa: CASREGGDTEAFF

clone_size: .
j_call: TRBJ2-7
d_call: TRBD2
v_call: TRBV27
cdr3_nt: TGTGCCACCAAAAGCGGGGGGGCCTTAAGAGAGCAGTACTTC
cdr3_aa: CATKSGGALREQYF

clone_size: .
j_call: TRBJ1-1
d_call: .
v_call: TRBV20-1
cdr3_nt: TGCAGTGCTAGTCGGCGCGGGAACACTGAAGCTTTCTTT
cdr3_aa: CSASRRGNTEAFF

clone_size: .
j_call: TRBJ1-1
d_call: .
v_call: TRBV2
cdr3_nt: TGTGCCAGCAGTTTTAAGACAGGTGTGAACACTGAAGCTTTCTTT
cdr3_aa: CASSFKTGVNTEAFF

clone_size: once
j_call: TRBJ2-2
d_call: TRBD2
v_call: TRBV2
cdr3_nt: TGTGCCAGCGGGACCGGGACTAGCGGGTACACCGGGGAGCTGTTTTTT
cdr3_aa: CASGTGTSGYTGELFF

clone_size: .
j_call: TRBJ1-6
d_call: .
v_call: TRBV19
cdr3_nt: TGTGCCAGTAGTACCCGGGGAGGCAATTCACCCCTCCACTTT
cdr3_aa: CASSTRGGNSPLHF

clone_size: few
j_call: TRBJ1-3
d_call: .
v_call: TRBV9
cdr3_nt: TGTGCCAGCAGCCCCCGGGACACGCGCTCCTCTGGAAACACCATATATTTT
cdr3_aa: CASSPRDTRSSGNTIYF

clone_size: .
j_call: TRBJ1-6
d_call: TRBD1
v_call: TRBV19
cdr3_nt: TGTGCCAGTAGCAGACAGGGATTGGGGTCACCCCTCCACTTT
cdr3_aa: CASSRQGLGSPLHF

clone_size: .
j_call: TRBJ2-7
d_call: TRBD1
v_call: TRBV5-1
cdr3_nt: TGCGCCAGCAGCTTGGGACAGGGGGCATCCTACGAGCAGTACTTC
cdr3_aa: CASSLGQGASYEQYF

clone_size: .
j_call: TRBJ2-1
d_call: .
v_call: TRBV18
cdr3_nt: TGTGCCAGCTCGCTCGGGACTTCCTCCTACAATGAGCAGTTCTTC
cdr3_aa: CASSLGTSSYNEQFF

clone_size: .
j_call: TRBJ2-5
d_call: .
v_call: TRBV30
cdr3_nt: TGTGCCTGGAGTTCGGCAGGGGGGCCAGAGACCCAGTACTTC
cdr3_aa: CAWSSAGGPETQYF

clone_size: .
j_call: TRBJ1-5
d_call: .
v_call: TRBV19
cdr3_nt: TGTGCCAGTAGTATCCCGGGACACCTTTATAGCAATCAGCCCCAGCATTTT
cdr3_aa: CASSIPGHLYSNQPQHF

clone_size: .
j_call: TRBJ1-2
d_call: .
v_call: TRBV30
cdr3_nt: TGTGCCTGGAGTGTACAGGAAGGTACCGGCTACACCTTC
cdr3_aa: CAWSVQEGTGYTF

clone_size: .
j_call: TRBJ1-4
d_call: .
v_call: TRBV18
cdr3_nt: TGTGCCAGCTCACCGGGTACGAGGAATGAAAAACTGTTTTTT
cdr3_aa: CASSPGTRNEKLFF

clone_size: once
j_call: TRBJ2-1
d_call: .
v_call: TRBV5-1
cdr3_nt: TGCGCCAGCAGCTTGGTACGGGTGGTTGCAAATTACAATGAGCAGTTCTTC
cdr3_aa: CASSLVRVVANYNEQFF

clone_size: .
j_call: TRBJ2-3
d_call: .
v_call: TRBV5-4
cdr3_nt: TGTGCCAGCAGCTTGGTCCCGGGGAATACGCAGTATTTT
cdr3_aa: CASSLVPGNTQYF

clone_size: .
j_call: TRBJ2-7
d_call: TRBD1
v_call: TRBV5-5
cdr3_nt: TGTGCCAGCAGCCTCGCTCCAGGGGGTAACTACGAGCAGTACTTC
cdr3_aa: CASSLAPGGNYEQYF

clone_size: .
j_call: TRBJ2-2
d_call: .
v_call: TRBV6-5
cdr3_nt: TGTGCCAGCAGTTACATACAGAAGAACACCGGGGAGCTGTTTTTT
cdr3_aa: CASSYIQKNTGELFF

clone_size: few
j_call: TRBJ2-7
d_call: TRBD1
v_call: TRBV27
cdr3_nt: TGTGCCAGCAGCCCGGGACAGGGCTACGAGCAGTACTTC
cdr3_aa: CASSPGQGYEQYF

clone_size: once
j_call: TRBJ1-2
d_call: .
v_call: TRBV5-1
cdr3_nt: TGCGCCAGCAGCCTTAACCAGGGGAACTATGGCTACACCTTC
cdr3_aa: CASSLNQGNYGYTF

clone_size: .
j_call: TRBJ1-2
d_call: .
v_call: TRBV27
cdr3_nt: TGTGCCAGCAGTTTAACCCCCCCATCTCAGGGGCTCTATGGCTACACCTTC
cdr3_aa: CASSLTPPSQGLYGYTF

clone_size: .
j_call: TRBJ1-5
d_call: TRBD1
v_call: TRBV5-5
cdr3_nt: TGTGCCAGCAGCTACGGGACAGGGGACGAGCCCCAGCATTTT
cdr3_aa: CASSYGTGDEPQHF

clone_size: .
j_call: TRBJ1-6
d_call: .
v_call: TRBV5-8
cdr3_nt: TGTGCCAGCAGCTTGAGTAGGGGTTGGGATTCACCCCTCCACTTT
cdr3_aa: CASSLSRGWDSPLHF

clone_size: .
j_call: TRBJ2-7
d_call: .
v_call: TRBV9
cdr3_nt: TGTGCCAGCAGCGCTAGTACGGGGGTGAGAAGTGAGCAGTACTTC
cdr3_aa: CASSASTGVRSEQYF

clone_size: .
j_call: TRBJ1-1
d_call: .
v_call: TRBV3-1/TRBV3-2
cdr3_nt: TGTGCCAGCAGCCAAAACAGAAACACTGAAGCTTTCTTT
cdr3_aa: CASSQNRNTEAFF

clone_size: .
j_call: TRBJ1-5
d_call: TRBD1
v_call: TRBV6-5
cdr3_nt: TGTGCCAGCAGTTACTCGGGACAGGGTATGGAGCCCCAGCATTTT
cdr3_aa: CASSYSGQGMEPQHF

clone_size: once
j_call: TRBJ1-3
d_call: TRBD1
v_call: TRBV7-2
cdr3_nt: TGTGCCAGCAGCCCTTGGGACAGCAGCTCTGGAAACACCATATATTTT
cdr3_aa: CASSPWDSSSGNTIYF